This T cell receptor beta chain was identified during a study of tumor and adjacent non-tumor tissue in lung cancer. Study details: Histology: about a dozen adenocarcinoma, a couple of squamous cell carcinoma, 1 small cell lung cancer. The patients, around 10 men and about five women, were about 31 to 85 with stage I to III disease.

A note on this clonotype: Its antigen is unknown. The junction does not match germline at one end; this may be a read error.

The study's findings and limits: Normal lung showed higher cumulative top 100 clone frequency than tumor.

No cell sorting was done before RNA was extracted from the tissue. A modified ARM-PCR protocol with three rounds of nested PCR amplified TCRbeta. TCRdb redid the calling of the multiplex PCR reads with MiXCR, one entry per CDR3 protein. Here the sample spans about 110,000 distinct CDR3 sequences, roughly 74% being singletons. This CDR3 comprises 13 residues. CDR1 is SQVTM and CDR2 is ANQGSEA in the germline V gene. The gene calls are TRBV29-1 and TRBJ1-1, with D maybe TRBD1 (6 bases). This clonotype was obtained from a woman aged 55-75 years with non-small cell lung cancer. Input material: lung tumor tissue. The CDR3 DNA reads as TGTTGCGTTGCGTGGGGTGGGGACACTGAACCTTTCTTT. This encodes CCVAWGGDTEPFF.